The clone carrying this TCR beta chain appeared many times. This CDR3 has 15 amino acids. The V end lost 8 bases, the J end lost 2 bases, and 19 bases lay between the germline ends. This record comes from a study of molecular identifiers for immune sequencing clone quantification. In TCRdb, the PCR reads were re-called with MiXCR into one record per CDR3 protein. The sample lists about 630,000 distinct CDR3 sequences; over 25% were seen once. The clonotype comes from a human donor in good health. Some libraries in this study had Jurkat cell RNA spiked in. Material for sequencing was naive CD8+ T cells from blood, with Jurkat cell RNA spiked in. The subset here: FACS-sorted CD8+CD4-CCR7+CD45RA+ naive T cells. This chain joins TRBV5-3 and TRBJ2-5; maybe TRBD1 (5 bases). Being an ORF, TRBV5-3 has a function that is uncertain. CDR3 sequence (DNA): TGTGCCAGCAGCCCGTACACACAGGAACAAGAGACCCAGTACTTC. Encoded protein: CASSPYTQEQETQYF.